The 12 T cell receptor beta chains in this list originate from one sample, sequenced in a study of technical replicates of blood from four donors. TCRdb's table, derived via immunoSEQ multiplex PCR, lists solely in-frame clones and lacks some. The table shows 91,000 or so clones, with about 95% occurring only once. The specimen sequenced was T cells isolated from PBMCs. All receptors come from a human donor in good health.

The rearrangement uses TRBV23-1 and TRBJ2-3; 8 bases agree with TRBD2. TRBV23-1 is sorted into the ORF group, with uncertain function. V was pared by 4 bases and J by 2 bases, with 5 bases of the junction left unmatched. The CDR3 is made up of 15 amino acids. As DNA, the CDR3 is TGCGCCAGCAGTCGCCGGGAGGGCCTCACAGATACGCAGTATTTT. Translation gives CASSRREGLTDTQYF.

This chain uses TRBV9 with TRBJ2-2; 7 bases line up with TRBD1. V trimming: 10 bases; J trimming: 3 bases; junction bases outside the gene matches: 9. The germline V gene has CDR1 SGDLS and CDR2 YYNGEE. This CDR3 is 14 amino acids long. CDR3 in amino acids: CAGSGTEDTGELFF. The CDR3 coding sequence is TGTGCCGGATCCGGGACAGAAGACACCGGGGAGCTGTTTTTT.

The J gene is TRBJ1-2, the V gene TRBV19, with TRBD1 matching over 8 bases. Germline V gene data show CDR1 as LNHDA and CDR2 as SQIVND (reference sequence). CDR3 length equals 14 residues. Losses at the gene ends were 3 bases for V and 8 bases for J; bases not matched to a gene: 8. This CDR3 is CASSIPDRARGYTF. The CDR3 nucleotides read TGTGCCAGTAGTATTCCGGACAGGGCTAGAGGCTACACCTTC.

The genes are TRBV4-3 and TRBJ1-2, with D possibly matching TRBD1 (6 bases). Germline V gene lookup returns CDR1 LGHNA and CDR2 YSLEER. V was shortened by 0 bases and J by 14 bases, with 22 bases between the two germline ends. CDR3 length: 15 amino acids. The CDR3 here is CASSQEGVDRDNSTF. CDR3 nucleotide sequence: TGCGCCAGCAGCCAAGAAGGGGTAGACCGGGACAACTCAACCTTC.

The chain uses TRBV29-1 and TRBJ2-1, with TRBD2 matching over 8 bases. Germline CDR1 SQVTM, CDR2 ANQGSEA. This CDR3 is 14 amino acids long. Unmatched junction bases numbered 12, after V lost 7 bases and J lost 7 bases. The CDR3 spells CSAPAGTRINEQFF. In DNA, the CDR3 is TGCAGCGCTCCGGCCGGGACTAGAATAAATGAGCAGTTCTTC.

The rearrangement links TRBV11-2 to TRBJ1-1, with D hard to call. Trimming pared 1 base from V and 3 bases from J, leaving 3 bases between. Germline V gene sequence: CDR1 SGHAT, CDR2 FQNNGV. The CDR3 is 12 amino acids. The CDR3 is CASSLAHTEAFF. CDR3 DNA: TGTGCCAGCAGCTTAGCTCACACTGAAGCTTTCTTT.

The chain employs TRBV4-1 and TRBJ2-7, with D possibly matching TRBD2 (5 bases). This CDR3 region has 14 residues. Germline-derived CDR1 and CDR2 are MGHRA and YSYEKL. The V end lost 0 bases, the J end lost 0 bases, and 6 bases lay between the germline ends. CDR3 in amino acids: CASSQDGSSYEQYF. The CDR3 coding sequence is TGCGCCAGCAGCCAAGATGGGAGCTCCTACGAGCAGTACTTC.

The chain uses TRBV4-3 and TRBJ2-3, with 8 bases identical to TRBD1. The germline V gene encodes CDR1 LGHNA and CDR2 YSLEER. The CDR3 has 14 residues. The V and J ends lost 3 bases and 7 bases, in that order; junction bases with no gene match: 6. The CDR3, as DNA: TGCGCCAGCAGCCACGACAGGGGTCAGTATACGCAGTATTTT. Encoded protein: CASSHDRGQYTQYF.

The chain joins TRBV6-1 to TRBJ1-1, with 9 bases fitting TRBD1. The CDR3 is 15 residues long. Trimming at V came to 6 bases and at J to 4 bases, leaving 9 bases not matched to a gene. Germline V gene lookup returns CDR1 MNHNS and CDR2 SASEGT. CDR3 sequence reads: CASRKGQGGGTEAFF. CDR3 DNA: TGTGCCAGCAGAAAGGGACAGGGAGGTGGCACTGAAGCTTTCTTT.

The rearrangement joins TRBV5-5 to TRBJ2-7; the match to TRBD1 covers 9 bases. Per the germline V gene, CDR1 is SGHKS and CDR2 is YYEKEE (reference sequence). This CDR3 contains 14 residues. V lost 4 bases, J lost 5 bases, and 7 bases stayed unmatched. The CDR3 nucleotides read TGTGCCAGCAGCCCCGGGACAGGGAGCGACGAGCAGTACTTC. Its protein is CASSPGTGSDEQYF.

This chain joins TRBV29-1 and TRBJ1-1; TRBD1 matches 9 bases. CDR1 is SQVTM, CDR2 ANQGSEA, per germline. This CDR3 comprises 15 residues. Unmatched junction bases numbered 9, after V lost 3 bases and J lost 4 bases. The CDR3 reads CSVDLWDRAGTEAFF. Written as DNA, the CDR3 is TGCAGCGTTGACCTGTGGGACAGGGCCGGCACTGAAGCTTTCTTT.

This chain links TRBV15 with TRBJ2-5; D unclear. Looked up from germline, CDR1 is LNHNV and CDR2 is YYDKDF (reference sequence). The CDR3 is made up of 14 amino acids. Deletions cut 0 bases from V and 5 bases from J, with 10 bases between. This CDR3 is CATSREAVRETQYF. The CDR3 coding sequence is TGTGCCACCAGCAGAGAGGCCGTGCGGGAGACCCAGTACTTC.